Presented here are 29 T cell receptor beta chains from one specimen sequenced in a study of T cell responses to AZD1222 COVID-19 vaccine. Clones were sequenced by immunoSEQ multiplex PCR, and TCRdb holds only the in-frame ones, with some missing. There are tens of thousands of clones in the sample; around 90% occur only once, and over 2% lies in the top ten. The sequences come from peripheral blood, collected on day 0 of AZD1222 vaccination. The receptors shown here come from an adult in good health.

V gene TRBV18 combines with J gene TRBJ2-1, with a weak D call TRBD2 (5 bases). CDR3 length equals 15 residues. Germline V CDR1 and CDR2: KGHSH, LQKENI. Trimming removed 3 bases from V and 7 bases from J, with 16 bases in between. The CDR3 nucleotides are TGTGCCAGCTCACCCGGGGAGACCTCGGGGAATGAGCAGTTCTTC. Its translation: CASSPGETSGNEQFF.

The chain recombines TRBV12-3 or TRBV12-4 with TRBJ1-5; 8 bases fit TRBD1. This CDR3 comprises 13 residues. V dropped 7 bases and J dropped 6; count of bases not matched to a gene: 5. The CDR3 protein is CASTKDRAQPQHF. DNA of the CDR3: TGTGCCAGCACCAAGGACAGGGCTCAGCCCCAGCATTTT.

The V and J genes are TRBV28 and TRBJ1-5; TRBD1 is a possible D gene (6 bases). Germline CDR1 is MDHEN and CDR2 is SYDVKM. The germline V and J ends were trimmed by 2 bases and 4 bases, with 12 bases remaining between them. The CDR3 has 15 amino acids. CDR3 region: CASSLGGAQNQPQHF. The DNA of the CDR3 is TGTGCCAGCAGTTTAGGGGGGGCTCAAAATCAGCCCCAGCATTTT. The complete variable domain, with remaining parts taken from reference TRBV28 and TRBJ1-5, reads DVKVTQSSRYLVKRTGEKVFLECVQDMDHENMFWYRQDPGLGLRLIYFSYDVKMKEKGDIPEGYSVSREKKERFSLILESASTNQTSMYLCASSLGGAQNQPQHFGDGTRLSIL.

The chain recombines TRBV27 with TRBJ1-2, with a possible D match to TRBD1 (5 bases). Germline V gives CDR1 MNHEY, CDR2 SMNVEV (reference sequence). The CDR3 loop spans 13 amino acids. V lost 10 bases, J lost 6 bases, and 18 bases lay in between. CDR3 protein: CATGSLRGDGYTF. As DNA, the CDR3 is TGTGCCACCGGCTCGTTGCGGGGGGATGGCTACACCTTC.

The chain combines TRBV2 with TRBJ1-2; D uncertain. This CDR3 is 15 amino acids long. Germline V gives CDR1 SNHLY, CDR2 FYNNEI. V dropped 7 bases and J dropped 3 bases, with 18 bases sitting between them. The DNA of the CDR3 is TGTGCCAGCAAGAAGGATGCTTCGTCCGACTATGGCTACACCTTC. As protein: CASKKDASSDYGYTF. Based on the CDR3 plus reference TRBV2 and TRBJ1-2, the full variable domain is EPEVTQTPSHQVTQMGQEVILRCVPISNHLYFYWYRQILGQKVEFLVSFYNNEISEKSEIFDDQFSVERPDGSNFTLKIRSTKLEDSAMYFCASKKDASSDYGYTFGSGTRLTVV.

The CDR3 here is CASSQGNGNTIYF. CDR3 coding DNA: TGTGCCAGCAGCCAGGGGAATGGAAACACCATATATTTT. V gene TRBV3-1 (or the pseudogene TRBV3-2) combines with J gene TRBJ1-3; no reliable D call. CDR3 length: 13 residues. V lost 3 bases, J lost 3 bases, and 6 bases lay in between. CDR1 and CDR2 (germline): LGHDT, YNNKEL (reference sequence).

The chain carries TRBV30 and TRBJ1-2; tentatively, D is TRBD1 (6 bases). Per germline, CDR1 GTSNPN and CDR2 SVGIG (reference sequence). Trimming took 3 bases from V and 8 from J, leaving 13 bases between them. This CDR3 is 12 amino acids long. The CDR3 loop reads CAWRMSGAGYTF. The CDR3 region has the DNA TGTGCCTGGAGAATGTCAGGGGCCGGCTACACCTTC. Looking up the rest from reference TRBV30 and TRBJ1-2 gives the full variable domain: SQTIHQWPATLVQPVGSPLSLECTVEGTSNPNLYWYRQAAGRGLQLLFYSVGIGQISSEVPQNLSASRPQDRQFILSSKKLLLSDSGFYLCAWRMSGAGYTFGSGTRLTVV.

The V and J genes are TRBV29-1 and TRBJ1-1; TRBD1 matches 8 bases. Germline lookup yields CDR1 SQVTM and CDR2 ANQGSEA. The CDR3 has 12 amino acids. The CDR3 DNA reads TGCAGTGCCAGGGGGCTGAACACTGAAGCTTTCTTT. Residues: CSARGLNTEAFF.

The chain couples TRBV6-1 to TRBJ2-7; TRBD2 is a possible D gene (6 bases). Germline V gives CDR1 MNHNS, CDR2 SASEGT. The CDR3 runs 15 residues. V lost 2 bases to trimming and J lost 5 bases, with 16 bases between them. This CDR3 is CASSEIRKGRHEQYF. In nucleotides, the CDR3 is TGTGCCAGCAGTGAAATTCGTAAGGGGAGGCACGAGCAGTACTTC.

The CDR3, as DNA: TGTGCCAGCTCAACCTTCGGCCTGGGGGGCCTTACAGATACGCAGTATTTT. Translated, it gives CASSTFGLGGLTDTQYF. V is TRBV18 and J is TRBJ2-3, with D perhaps assigned TRBD1 or TRBD2 (6 bases each). This CDR3 spans 17 amino acids. Trimming left V 5 bases short and J 3 bases short, with 21 bases between. In germline, CDR1 is KGHSH, CDR2 LQKENI.

This clone was detected only once. The DNA of the CDR3 is TGTGCCTGGAGTGGGGATACGACTAACTATGGCTACACCTTC. Translation: CAWSGDTTNYGYTF. The chain employs TRBV30 and TRBJ1-2; D ambiguous. Germline V gene data show CDR1 as GTSNPN and CDR2 as SVGIG (reference sequence). V was trimmed by 1 base and J by 0 bases, leaving 9 bases between them. This CDR3 region has 14 residues. The full variable domain, its missing parts supplied by reference TRBV30 and TRBJ1-2, is SQTIHQWPATLVQPVGSPLSLECTVEGTSNPNLYWYRQAAGRGLQLLFYSVGIGQISSEVPQNLSASRPQDRQFILSSKKLLLSDSGFYLCAWSGDTTNYGYTFGSGTRLTVV.

This clone was observed once. The chain joins TRBV7-2 to TRBJ2-7; 8 bases match TRBD2. This CDR3 is built from 14 residues. The V and J ends lost 5 bases and 5 bases, in that order; junction bases with no gene match: 8. The germline V gene encodes CDR1 SGHTA and CDR2 FQGNSA. The CDR3 loop is CASSPRGGGHEQYF. In DNA, the CDR3 is TGTGCCAGCAGCCCTCGGGGGGGTGGGCACGAGCAGTACTTC. Complete variable domain (other parts from reference TRBV7-2 and TRBJ2-7): GAGVSQSPSNKVTEKGKDVELRCDPISGHTALYWYRQSLGQGLEFLIYFQGNSAPDKSGLPSDRFSAERTGGSVSTLTIQRTQQEDSAVYLCASSPRGGGHEQYFGPGTRLTVT.

This chain connects TRBV10-3 to TRBJ1-6; the D gene is possibly TRBD1 (5 bases). Trimming removed 6 bases at V and 4 bases at J, with 13 bases between. This CDR3 region has 15 residues. Germline V lookup: CDR1 ENHRY, CDR2 SYGVKD. CDR3 nucleotides: TGTGCCATCAGCCGGGACCGACCATATAATTCACCCCTCCACTTT. Its protein product is CAISRDRPYNSPLHF.

The V gene is TRBV29-1, the J gene TRBJ1-2; no clear D. V was shortened by 4 bases and J by 0 bases, with 12 bases between the two germline ends. The CDR3 is 14 amino acids. Germline V gene sequence: CDR1 SQVTM, CDR2 ANQGSEA. The CDR3 DNA follows: TGCAGCGTTGCCCCCCGGGTGGCTAACTATGGCTACACCTTC. As protein: CSVAPRVANYGYTF.

The chain employs TRBV5-4 and TRBJ2-5, with 11 bases fitting TRBD2. This CDR3 is 15 amino acids long. The germline CDR1 and CDR2 sequences are SGHNT and YYREEE (reference sequence). V gave up 4 bases and J gave up 2 bases; unmatched junction bases: 4. The CDR3, as DNA: TGTGCCAGCAGCCCGAGGACTAGCGGGCAAGAGACCCAGTACTTC. Its protein is CASSPRTSGQETQYF.

The rearrangement links TRBV2 to TRBJ1-5, with TRBD1 as a possible D gene (6 bases). Germline loops: CDR1 SNHLY, CDR2 FYNNEI. The CDR3 consists of 15 residues. The V end lost 6 bases, the J end lost 0 bases, and 12 bases lay between the germline ends. Here the CDR3 DNA reads TGTGCCAGCAGAGGGGGAGGGATTAGCAATCAGCCCCAGCATTTT. Amino acid sequence: CASRGGGISNQPQHF.

This chain joins TRBV18 and TRBJ1-4; the match to TRBD1 covers 10 bases. Germline V lookup: CDR1 KGHSH, CDR2 LQKENI. There are 15 residues in the CDR3. Trimming removed 5 bases from V and 10 bases from J; junction bases left unmatched: 10. The CDR3 region is CASSSSGTGEGKLFF. The CDR3, as DNA: TGTGCCAGCTCATCCTCCGGGACAGGGGAAGGAAAACTGTTTTTT.

This rearrangement joins TRBV30 to TRBJ1-2; D not resolved. Germline assignment: CDR1 GTSNPN and CDR2 SVGIG (reference sequence). Between the trimmed V and J ends, which lost 2 bases and 12 bases, there was a span of 22 bases. The CDR3 has 14 amino acids. CDR3 sequence: CAWSRKPGQEPHTF. The CDR3 region has the DNA TGTGCCTGGAGTCGGAAGCCCGGGCAGGAACCCCACACCTTC.

The chain joins TRBV19 to TRBJ1-4; a weak D match, TRBD1 (5 bases). The germline V and J ends were trimmed by 4 bases and 7 bases, with 19 bases remaining between them. The CDR3 loop spans 16 amino acids. Per germline, CDR1 LNHDA and CDR2 SQIVND (reference sequence). The CDR3 DNA is TGTGCCAGTAGTAGCAGATATCGGGGGTCGGGTGAAAAACTGTTTTTT. It yields the protein CASSSRYRGSGEKLFF.

The chain uses TRBV7-2 and TRBJ1-3; D call uncertain. Germline lookup yields CDR1 SGHTA and CDR2 FQGNSA. V lost 5 bases to trimming and J lost 0 bases, with 14 bases between them. The CDR3 runs to 16 residues. Here the CDR3 reads CASSLGRPLSGNTIYF. The CDR3 nucleotides read TGTGCCAGCAGCCTAGGACGGCCGCTCTCTGGAAACACCATATATTTT.

The chain has TRBV11-2 and TRBJ1-2, with TRBD1 as a possible D gene (6 bases). The germline CDR1 and CDR2 sequences are SGHAT and FQNNGV. V lost 5 bases and J 8 bases, leaving 15 bases between the germline ends. The length of the CDR3 is 13 residues. The CDR3 sequence is CASSPNRDRGYTF. As DNA, the CDR3 is TGTGCCAGCAGCCCCAACAGGGATCGAGGCTACACCTTC.

The chain joins TRBV30 to TRBJ1-3, with TRBD1 as a possible D gene (5 bases). CDR1 and CDR2 (germline): GTSNPN, SVGIG (reference sequence). Trimming shortened V by 1 base and J by 0 bases, and 10 bases separated the two germline ends. This CDR3 is built from 15 residues. This CDR3 is CAWSGQGYSGNTIYF. The CDR3 DNA sequence: TGTGCCTGGAGTGGGCAGGGTTACTCTGGAAACACCATATATTTT.

The chain combines TRBV29-1 with TRBJ2-5; 8 bases are shared with TRBD1. CDR1 is SQVTM, CDR2 ANQGSEA, per germline. V dropped 6 bases and J dropped 4; count of bases not matched to a gene: 4. CDR3 length: 12 amino acids. The chain's CDR3 is CSVATGGETQYF. In DNA form, the CDR3 reads TGCAGCGTGGCTACAGGGGGAGAGACCCAGTACTTC.

Turning to this clone: The identical CDR3 is also encoded by other nucleotide sequences in the sample. This chain uses TRBV5-1 with TRBJ2-7, with TRBD2 identical over 11 bases. J gave up 3 bases and V 4 bases, and 3 bases lay outside the gene matches. The germline gives CDR1 SGHRS, CDR2 YFSETQ. The CDR3 has 14 residues. CDR3 sequence: CASSVTSGSYEQYF. CDR3 bases: TGCGCCAGCAGCGTTACTAGCGGGAGCTACGAGCAGTACTTC.

The CDR3 region is CASSEAGQGPNEQFF. In DNA form, the CDR3 reads TGTGCCAGCAGTGAAGCGGGACAGGGTCCCAATGAGCAGTTCTTC. This rearrangement joins TRBV6-1 to TRBJ2-1; 9 bases match TRBD1. With V trimmed by 0 bases and J by 6 bases, 3 bases remained unmatched. CDR1 and CDR2 from the germline V gene are MNHNS and SASEGT. There are 15 residues in the CDR3.

The chain joins TRBV30 to TRBJ2-5; TRBD1 might be the D (6 bases). The germline CDR1 and CDR2 sequences are GTSNPN and SVGIG (reference sequence). V was shortened by 3 bases and J by 4 bases, with 12 bases between the two germline ends. The CDR3 runs to 13 residues. CDR3 sequence (DNA): TGTGCCTGGAGATATACAGGGTCAGAGACCCAGTACTTC. It is translated as CAWRYTGSETQYF. The variable domain in full, with the rest retrieved from reference TRBV30 and TRBJ2-5, is SQTIHQWPATLVQPVGSPLSLECTVEGTSNPNLYWYRQAAGRGLQLLFYSVGIGQISSEVPQNLSASRPQDRQFILSSKKLLLSDSGFYLCAWRYTGSETQYFGPGTRLLVL.

The chain employs TRBV7-2 and TRBJ1-2, with D possibly being TRBD1 (6 bases). Trimming removed 2 bases from V and 8 bases from J, with 12 bases in between. This CDR3 is 13 amino acids long. Germline CDR1 is SGHTA and CDR2 is FQGNSA. CDR3 DNA sequence: TGTGCCAGCAGCTTACAACAGGGCCGCGGCTACACCTTC. Its translation is CASSLQQGRGYTF.

This sequence joins TRBV5-1 and TRBJ1-2; D is unresolved. V lost 0 bases and J lost 2, with 5 bases in between. The CDR3 runs 13 residues. Looked up from germline, CDR1 is SGHRS and CDR2 is YFSETQ. The CDR3: CASSLAENYGYTF. The CDR3 bases are TGCGCCAGCAGCTTGGCAGAGAACTATGGCTACACCTTC.

The table lists this clone with a count of one. The chain combines TRBV7-2 with TRBJ1-3, with D unclear. CDR3 length equals 15 residues. The germline gives CDR1 SGHTA, CDR2 FQGNSA. The V gene lost 0 bases and the J gene lost 0 bases, with 6 bases spanning the gap. The CDR3 DNA sequence: TGTGCCAGCAGCTTAGCGGCGGGCTCTGGAAACACCATATATTTT. Its protein product is CASSLAAGSGNTIYF. Based on the CDR3 plus reference TRBV7-2 and TRBJ1-3, the full variable domain is GAGVSQSPSNKVTEKGKDVELRCDPISGHTALYWYRQSLGQGLEFLIYFQGNSAPDKSGLPSDRFSAERTGGSVSTLTIQRTQQEDSAVYLCASSLAAGSGNTIYFGEGSWLTVV.